The subject of this entry is one T cell receptor beta chain. From germline, CDR1 is KGHSH and CDR2 LQKENI. V was clipped by 3 bases and J by 2 bases; unmatched bases: 9. This CDR3 has 17 residues. Original methodology: Cell counts per sample came from amplifying reference gene primers. Libraries were prepared by immunoSEQ multiplex PCR; TCRdb keeps only in-frame clonotypes and omits some of them. V, J and clone size reflect that table, while D and trimming were determined from the DNA. The top ten hold 14% of the sample, which has roughly 34,000 clones, 80% seen once. The entry originates in a study of blood T cell repertoires in COVID-19. The wider study: Material from acute and convalescent COVID-19 was sourced from the United States, Italy and Spain. In each case, the material was cDNA or gDNA derived from T cells, B-cell-depleted T cells, or PBMCs.

The sequencing sample was made of peripheral blood. The clonotype originates from a woman in her seventies with acute or convalescent COVID-19. The chain uses TRBV18 and TRBJ2-5, with TRBD2 matching 10 bases. The CDR3 sequence is CASSPGLAERIQETQYF. The CDR3 nucleotides are TGTGCCAGCTCACCCGGACTAGCGGAACGAATTCAAGAGACCCAGTACTTC.